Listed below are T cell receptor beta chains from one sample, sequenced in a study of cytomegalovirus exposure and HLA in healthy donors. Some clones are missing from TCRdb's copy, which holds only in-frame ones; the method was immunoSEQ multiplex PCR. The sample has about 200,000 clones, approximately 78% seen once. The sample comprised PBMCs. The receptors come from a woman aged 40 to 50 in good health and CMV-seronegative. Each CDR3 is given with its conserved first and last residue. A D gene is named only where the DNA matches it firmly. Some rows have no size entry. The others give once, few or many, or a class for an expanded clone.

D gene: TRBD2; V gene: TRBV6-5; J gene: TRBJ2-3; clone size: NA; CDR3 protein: CASSYSAGVQDTQYF; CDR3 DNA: TGTGCCAGCAGTTACTCGGCGGGAGTGCAAGATACGCAGTATTTT
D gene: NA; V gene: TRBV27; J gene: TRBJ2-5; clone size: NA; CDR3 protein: CASSLQGPQETQYF; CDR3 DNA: TGTGCCAGCAGTTTGCAGGGTCCACAAGAGACCCAGTACTTC
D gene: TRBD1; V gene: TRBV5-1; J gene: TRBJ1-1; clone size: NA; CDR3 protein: CASSPNTGVNTEAFF; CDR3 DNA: TGCGCCAGCAGCCCGAATACAGGGGTGAACACTGAAGCTTTCTTT
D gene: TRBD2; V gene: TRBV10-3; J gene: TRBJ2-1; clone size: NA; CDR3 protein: CAIMLAGANEQFF; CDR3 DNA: TGTGCCATCATGCTAGCGGGAGCCAATGAGCAGTTCTTC
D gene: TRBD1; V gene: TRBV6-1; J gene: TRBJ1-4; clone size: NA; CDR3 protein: CASQGGINEKLFF; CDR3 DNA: TGTGCCAGCCAGGGGGGTATTAATGAAAAACTGTTTTTT
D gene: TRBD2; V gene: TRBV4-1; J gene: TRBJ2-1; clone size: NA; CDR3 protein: CASSQEKSGTYNEQFF; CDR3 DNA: TGCGCCAGCAGCCAAGAAAAAAGCGGGACGTACAATGAGCAGTTCTTC
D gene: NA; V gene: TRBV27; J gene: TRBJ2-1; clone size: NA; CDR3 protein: CASSLGHNEQFF; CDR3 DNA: TGTGCCAGCAGTTTGGGGCACAATGAGCAGTTCTTC
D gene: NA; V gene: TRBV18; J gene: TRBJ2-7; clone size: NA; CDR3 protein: CASSPGADYEQYF; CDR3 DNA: TGTGCCAGCTCACCAGGGGCCGACTACGAGCAGTACTTC
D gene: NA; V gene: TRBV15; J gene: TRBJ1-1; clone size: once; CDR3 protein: CATSRSAEGLEAFF; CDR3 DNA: TGTGCCACCAGCAGGAGTGCCGAGGGTTTAGAAGCTTTCTTT
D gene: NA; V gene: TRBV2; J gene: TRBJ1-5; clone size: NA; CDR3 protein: CASTEGQGNNQPQHF; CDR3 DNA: TGTGCCAGCACCGAGGGACAAGGTAACAATCAGCCCCAGCATTTT
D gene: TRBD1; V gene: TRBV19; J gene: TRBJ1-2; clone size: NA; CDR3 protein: CASSFETGQSYGYTF; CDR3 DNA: TGTGCCAGTAGTTTCGAGACGGGACAGAGCTATGGCTACACCTTC
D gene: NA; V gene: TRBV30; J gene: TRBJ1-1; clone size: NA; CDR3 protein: CAWREAGTEAFF; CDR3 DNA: TGTGCCTGGAGGGAGGCCGGCACTGAAGCTTTCTTT
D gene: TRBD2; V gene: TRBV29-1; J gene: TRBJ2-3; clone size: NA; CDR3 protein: CSVEVSGRLPYWQYF; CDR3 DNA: TGCAGCGTTGAGGTTAGCGGGAGGCTCCCATATTGGCAGTATTTT
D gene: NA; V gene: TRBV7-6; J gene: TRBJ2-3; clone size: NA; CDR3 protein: CASSARTSYSTDTQYF; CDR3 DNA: TGTGCCAGCAGCGCCCGAACTAGCTACTCCACAGATACGCAGTATTTT
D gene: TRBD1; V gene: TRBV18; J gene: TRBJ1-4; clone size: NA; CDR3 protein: CASSEQGDIKLFF; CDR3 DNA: TGTGCCAGCTCGGAACAGGGGGATATCAAACTGTTTTTT
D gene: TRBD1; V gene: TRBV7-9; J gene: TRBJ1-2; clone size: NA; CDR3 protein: CASSSQGGQGTGYTF; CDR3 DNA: TGTGCCAGCAGCTCCCAAGGGGGACAGGGTACAGGCTACACCTTC
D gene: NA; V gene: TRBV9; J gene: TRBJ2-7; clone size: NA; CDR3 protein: CASSVGPGEQYF; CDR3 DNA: TGTGCCAGCAGCGTAGGACCGGGGGAGCAGTACTTC
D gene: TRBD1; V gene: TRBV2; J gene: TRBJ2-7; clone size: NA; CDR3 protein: CASRPRDRGEQYF; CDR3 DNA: TGTGCCAGTCGACCCCGGGACAGGGGAGAGCAGTACTTC
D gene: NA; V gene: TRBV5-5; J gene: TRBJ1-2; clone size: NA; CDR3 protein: CASSLGTVLEGYTF; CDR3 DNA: TGTGCCAGCAGCTTGGGAACAGTGTTAGAAGGCTACACCTTC
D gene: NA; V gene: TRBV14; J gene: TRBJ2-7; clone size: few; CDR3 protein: CASSQVGFSYEQYF; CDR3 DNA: TGTGCCAGCAGCCAAGTGGGCTTCTCCTACGAGCAGTACTTC
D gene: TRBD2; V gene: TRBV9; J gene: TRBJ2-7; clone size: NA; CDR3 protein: CASSPGLATYEQYF; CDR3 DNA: TGTGCCAGCAGCCCGGGACTAGCGACCTACGAGCAGTACTTC
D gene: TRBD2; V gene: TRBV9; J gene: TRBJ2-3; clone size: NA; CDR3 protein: CASSVREGSTDTQYF; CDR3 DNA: TGTGCCAGCAGCGTACGGGAGGGTAGCACAGATACGCAGTATTTT
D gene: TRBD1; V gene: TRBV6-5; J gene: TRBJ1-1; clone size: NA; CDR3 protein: CASSLGGGNTEAFF; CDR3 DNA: TGTGCCAGCAGTTTAGGGGGCGGGAACACTGAAGCTTTCTTT
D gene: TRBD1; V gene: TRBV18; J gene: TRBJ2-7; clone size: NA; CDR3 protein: CASSRDRGGNEQYF; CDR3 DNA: TGTGCCAGCTCACGGGACAGGGGAGGTAACGAGCAGTACTTC
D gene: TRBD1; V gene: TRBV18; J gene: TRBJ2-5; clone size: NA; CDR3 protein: CASSPTQGDRLRETQYF; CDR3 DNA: TGTGCCAGCTCACCAACCCAGGGGGACAGGTTGAGGGAGACCCAGTACTTC
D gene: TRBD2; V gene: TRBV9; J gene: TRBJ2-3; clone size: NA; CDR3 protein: CASSVIAGGGDTQYF; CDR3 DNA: TGTGCCAGCAGCGTCATAGCGGGAGGGGGAGATACGCAGTATTTT
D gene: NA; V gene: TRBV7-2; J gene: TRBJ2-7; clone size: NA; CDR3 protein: CASSLTGYEQYF; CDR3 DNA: TGTGCCAGCAGCCTAACGGGATACGAGCAGTACTTC
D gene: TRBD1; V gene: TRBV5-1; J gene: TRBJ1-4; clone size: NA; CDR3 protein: CASSVGTVVNEKLFF; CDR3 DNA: TGCGCCAGCAGCGTAGGGACAGTCGTTAATGAAAAACTGTTTTTT
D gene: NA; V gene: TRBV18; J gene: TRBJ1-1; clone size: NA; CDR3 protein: CASSPKLSTEAFF; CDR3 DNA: TGTGCCAGCTCACCCAAACTAAGCACTGAAGCTTTCTTT
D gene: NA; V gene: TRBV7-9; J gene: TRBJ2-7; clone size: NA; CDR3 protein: CASSRGGPLGDEQYF; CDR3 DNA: TGTGCCAGCAGCAGAGGAGGGCCACTGGGGGACGAGCAGTACTTC
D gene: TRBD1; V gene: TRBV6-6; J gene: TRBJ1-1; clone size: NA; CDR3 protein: CASSYSPGTGAEAFF; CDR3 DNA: TGTGCCAGCAGTTACTCCCCAGGGACAGGGGCTGAAGCTTTCTTT
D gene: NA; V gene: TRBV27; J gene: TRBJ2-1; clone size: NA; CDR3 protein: CASKSGGSYNEQFF; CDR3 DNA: TGTGCCAGCAAAAGTGGCGGATCCTACAATGAGCAGTTCTTC
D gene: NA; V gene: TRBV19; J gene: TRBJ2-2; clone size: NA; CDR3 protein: CASSTGGRGTGELFF; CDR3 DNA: TGTGCCAGTAGTACCGGGGGGCGCGGGACCGGGGAGCTGTTTTTT
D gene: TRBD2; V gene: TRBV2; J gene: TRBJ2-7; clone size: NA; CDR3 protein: CASSEFKIAGMQYF; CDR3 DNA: TGTGCCAGCAGTGAATTTAAGATAGCGGGAATGCAGTACTTC
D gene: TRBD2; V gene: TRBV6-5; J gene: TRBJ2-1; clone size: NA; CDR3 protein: CASSFGTSGSTGEQFF; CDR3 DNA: TGTGCCAGCAGTTTCGGGACTAGCGGGAGTACGGGTGAGCAGTTCTTC
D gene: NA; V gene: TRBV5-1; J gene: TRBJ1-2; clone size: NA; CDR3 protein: CASSLLGDYGYTF; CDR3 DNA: TGCGCCAGCAGCTTGTTGGGAGACTATGGCTACACCTTC
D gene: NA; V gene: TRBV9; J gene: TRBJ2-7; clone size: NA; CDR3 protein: CASSVGGAPGEQYF; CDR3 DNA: TGTGCCAGCAGCGTAGGCGGGGCGCCCGGCGAGCAGTACTTC
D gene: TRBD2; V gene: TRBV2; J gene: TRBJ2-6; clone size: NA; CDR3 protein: CASRLAGGAGANVLTF; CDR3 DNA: TGTGCCAGCAGACTAGCGGGAGGTGCTGGGGCCAACGTCCTGACTTTC
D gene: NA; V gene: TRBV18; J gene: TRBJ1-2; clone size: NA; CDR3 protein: CASSLTDLYGYTF; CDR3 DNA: TGTGCCAGCTCACTGACTGATCTCTATGGCTACACCTTC
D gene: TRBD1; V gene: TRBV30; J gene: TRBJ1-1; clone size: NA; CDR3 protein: CAWSVQGFNTEAFF; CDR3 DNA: TGTGCCTGGAGTGTACAGGGGTTCAACACTGAAGCTTTCTTT
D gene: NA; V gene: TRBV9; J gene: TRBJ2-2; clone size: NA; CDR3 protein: CASGAGRMFGELFF; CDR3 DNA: TGTGCCAGCGGGGCAGGGCGGATGTTCGGGGAGCTGTTTTTT